Presented here are 23 T cell receptor beta chains from one specimen sequenced in a study of blood T cell repertoires in COVID-19. The repertoire was sequenced with immunoSEQ multiplex PCR; TCRdb's copy has only in-frame clones and lacks some. The table has tens of thousands of clones, approximately 80% seen once. Source material: peripheral blood. These receptors all stem from a man older than 75 with active or convalescent COVID-19.

V is TRBV19 and J is TRBJ2-7; possibly TRBD2 for D (6 bases). CDR1 is LNHDA and CDR2 is SQIVND in the germline V gene (reference sequence). Trimming stripped 1 base from V and 3 bases from J, with 10 bases between. The CDR3 covers 14 residues. Written as DNA, the CDR3 is TGTGCCAGTAGTATAGCGGGAGACCTCTACGAGCAGTACTTC. This encodes CASSIAGDLYEQYF.

This chain connects TRBV18 to TRBJ1-4, with D hard to call. The CDR3 extends over 13 amino acids. The V and J ends lost 1 base and 8 bases respectively, with 8 bases between them. Germline CDR1 reads KGHSH; CDR2 reads LQKENI. In DNA, the CDR3 is TGTGCCAGCTCACCACAGGGCGGGGAAAAACTGTTTTTT. Translating it yields CASSPQGGEKLFF. The whole variable domain, remainder taken from reference TRBV18 and TRBJ1-4, is NAGVMQNPRHLVRRRGQEARLRCSPMKGHSHVYWYRQLPEEGLKFMVYLQKENIIDESGMPKERFSAEFPKEGPSILRIQQVVRGDSAAYFCASSPQGGEKLFFGSGTQLSVL.

J is TRBJ1-1 and V is TRBV6-5; D not certain. CDR1 is MNHEY and CDR2 is SVGAGI in the germline V gene. The V end was cut by 0 bases, the J end by 2 bases, with 13 bases between. The CDR3 totals 16 residues. The chain's CDR3 is CASSYSSADRNTEAFF. DNA of the CDR3: TGTGCCAGCAGTTACTCGAGCGCAGACCGAAACACTGAAGCTTTCTTT.

The genes are TRBV3-1 (or the pseudogene TRBV3-2) and TRBJ1-2; D not resolved. Germline CDR1 LGHDT, CDR2 YNNKEL (reference sequence). Deletions cut 3 bases from V and 0 bases from J, with 8 bases between. This CDR3 is 14 amino acids long. The CDR3 reads CASSQVNTNYGYTF. In nucleotides, the CDR3 is TGTGCCAGCAGCCAGGTCAACACTAACTATGGCTACACCTTC.

To note about this clone: The sample carries other DNA sequences with the same CDR3. The chain couples TRBV9 to TRBJ1-6; no reliable D call. The germline V and J ends were trimmed by 5 bases and 7 bases, with 10 bases remaining between them. CDR1 is SGDLS and CDR2 is YYNGEE in the germline V gene. This CDR3 comprises 13 residues. The CDR3 is CASSEQPNSPLHF. Written as DNA, the CDR3 is TGTGCCAGCAGTGAACAGCCGAATTCACCCCTCCACTTT.

On this clone itself: The same CDR3 arises from other DNA sequences in this sample as well. This rearrangement joins TRBV6-5 to TRBJ1-5, with 8 bases identical to TRBD1. CDR3 length: 14 residues. After removal of 6 bases from V and 5 bases from J, the junction contained 6 bases not matched to a gene. CDR1 and CDR2 (germline): MNHEY, SVGAGI. The CDR3 DNA reads TGTGCCAGCAGGAGTGGACAGGGCTATCAGCCCCAGCATTTT. Protein sequence: CASRSGQGYQPQHF.

This rearrangement joins TRBV2 to TRBJ2-7; 12 bases are a match to TRBD2. V shed 6 bases, J shed 6 bases, and the junction held 9 bases outside the gene matches. The V gene's germline CDR1 is SNHLY and CDR2 FYNNEI. CDR3 size: 15 residues. Written as DNA, the CDR3 is TGTGCCAGCAGGGAACAGACTAGCGGGAGTTCCGAGCAGTACTTC. It translates to CASREQTSGSSEQYF. The whole variable domain, filled in from reference TRBV2 and TRBJ2-7, reads EPEVTQTPSHQVTQMGQEVILRCVPISNHLYFYWYRQILGQKVEFLVSFYNNEISEKSEIFDDQFSVERPDGSNFTLKIRSTKLEDSAMYFCASREQTSGSSEQYFGPGTRLTVT.

J is TRBJ1-2 and V is TRBV18; 7 nucleotides line up with TRBD1. The CDR3 is 15 amino acids. The V and J ends lost 0 bases and 3 bases, in that order; junction bases with no gene match: 4. The germline V gene has CDR1 KGHSH and CDR2 LQKENI. As DNA, the CDR3 is TGTGCCAGCTCACCACCGGGACAGAGATACTATGGCTACACCTTC. Its protein is CASSPPGQRYYGYTF.

The rearrangement joins TRBV5-1 to TRBJ1-3, with 8 bases matching TRBD1. CDR3 size: 17 residues. Germline trimming cut 2 bases from V and 0 bases from J; bases unmatched to any gene: 7. CDR1 and CDR2 from the germline V gene are SGHRS and YFSETQ. The CDR3 nucleotides read TGCGCCAGCAGCTTTTGGACAGGGTCGGACTCTGGAAACACCATATATTTT. Its protein is CASSFWTGSDSGNTIYF.

This clone has a single count. The chain employs TRBV3-1 (or the pseudogene TRBV3-2) and TRBJ2-1; the D is unclear. From germline, CDR1 is LGHDT and CDR2 YNNKEL (reference sequence). The CDR3 runs to 12 residues. Trimming stripped 6 bases from V and 7 bases from J, with 10 bases between. The CDR3 DNA reads TGTGCCAGCAGTTACCTCGGGAATGAGCAGTTCTTC. This sequence encodes CASSYLGNEQFF.

V and J are TRBV5-1 and TRBJ2-1, with 10 nucleotides matching TRBD2. The CDR3 spans 16 residues. Germline values: CDR1 SGHRS, CDR2 YFSETQ. The trim removed 2 bases at V and 2 bases at J, leaving 4 bases unmatched. The CDR3 DNA sequence: TGCGCCAGCAGCTTAGCGGGAGGGTTCCCCTACAATGAGCAGTTCTTC. Protein: CASSLAGGFPYNEQFF.

This rearrangement joins TRBV7-2 to TRBJ2-7, with TRBD2 matching 7 bases. The V and J ends lost 2 bases and 2 bases, in that order; junction bases with no gene match: 15. The germline gives CDR1 SGHTA, CDR2 FQGNSA. This CDR3 comprises 18 residues. CDR3 coding DNA: TGTGCCAGCAGCTTACGGCGGGGGTTGACGGACAACCCCTACGAGCAGTACTTC. Translation gives CASSLRRGLTDNPYEQYF.

The chain couples TRBV6-5 to TRBJ1-1; D not certain. Trimming removed 7 bases from V and 3 bases from J, with 12 bases in between. CDR1 is MNHEY and CDR2 is SVGAGI in the germline V gene. This CDR3 has 13 residues. The CDR3 region is CASIKGRDTEAFF. In DNA, the CDR3 is TGTGCCAGCATCAAAGGTCGGGACACTGAAGCTTTCTTT.

The V and J genes are TRBV4-1 and TRBJ1-5; 7 positions match TRBD1. V trimming: 3 bases; J trimming: 0 bases; junction bases outside the gene matches: 8. The CDR3 is 17 amino acids. Germline values: CDR1 MGHRA, CDR2 YSYEKL. The CDR3 reads CASSQSPGQRSNQPQHF. CDR3 DNA sequence: TGCGCCAGCAGCCAGTCTCCGGGACAGCGTAGCAATCAGCCCCAGCATTTT.

The chain has TRBV2 and TRBJ1-2, with 7 nucleotides matching TRBD1. V gave up 4 bases and J gave up 2 bases; unmatched junction bases: 4. Per the germline V gene, CDR1 is SNHLY and CDR2 is FYNNEI. The CDR3 has 14 residues. CDR3 sequence: CASSGQGPNYGYTF. For the CDR3, the DNA is TGTGCCAGCAGTGGACAGGGACCCAACTATGGCTACACCTTC.

This chain uses TRBV19 with TRBJ2-1; D may be TRBD2 (6 bases). Deletions cut 3 bases from V and 3 bases from J, with 15 bases between. The germline V gene encodes CDR1 LNHDA and CDR2 SQIVND (reference sequence). The CDR3 runs to 16 residues. The DNA of the CDR3 is TGTGCCAGTAGTATCCCCCCTCGGGGAGGCTACAATGAGCAGTTCTTC. This encodes CASSIPPRGGYNEQFF.

The chain is built from TRBV10-3 and TRBJ1-1; TRBD1 matches at 7 bases. Trimming removed 11 bases from V and 4 bases from J; junction bases left unmatched: 10. Germline V gene lookup returns CDR1 ENHRY and CDR2 SYGVKD. CDR3 size: 13 residues. CDR3 sequence reads: CAVRTGLTTEAFF. The CDR3 bases are TGTGCCGTACGGACAGGCCTAACCACTGAAGCTTTCTTT.

V usage is TRBV7-2 and J usage is TRBJ2-7; 9 bases map to TRBD1. Germline-derived CDR1 and CDR2 are SGHTA and FQGNSA. V lost 5 bases, J lost 3 bases, and 5 bases stayed unmatched. The CDR3 contains 14 residues. CDR3 nucleotide sequence: TGTGCCAGCAGCCCGTCGGGACAGGGCTACGAGCAGTACTTC. Its translation: CASSPSGQGYEQYF.

This chain connects TRBV19 to TRBJ1-3, with a tentative D call TRBD1 (6 bases). The CDR3 contains 19 residues. V shed 5 bases and J shed 0 bases, with 23 bases lying between them. Germline V CDR1 and CDR2: LNHDA, SQIVND (reference sequence). CDR3 nucleotide sequence: TGTGCCAGTAGTCCCCGGGGGGCGAAGGTATCCGACTCTGGAAACACCATATATTTT. It encodes CASSPRGAKVSDSGNTIYF.

The gene calls are TRBV28 and TRBJ1-1, with D perhaps matching TRBD1 (5 bases). The CDR3 extends over 13 amino acids. Germline values: CDR1 MDHEN, CDR2 SYDVKM. Trimming stripped 2 bases from V and 8 bases from J, with 12 bases between. This CDR3 reads CASSLGGGSEAFF. The DNA for the CDR3 is TGTGCCAGCAGTTTAGGGGGAGGATCGGAAGCTTTCTTT.

The gene calls are TRBV11-2 and TRBJ2-1; D might be TRBD2 (6 bases). The CDR3 totals 16 residues. Germline CDR1 reads SGHAT; CDR2 reads FQNNGV. V gave up 5 bases and J gave up 6 bases, with 20 bases separating them. The CDR3 spells CASSLVNSGKLNEQFF. The DNA for the CDR3 is TGTGCCAGCAGCCTAGTAAATAGCGGAAAGCTCAATGAGCAGTTCTTC.

The V gene is TRBV27, the J gene TRBJ2-7; D possibly corresponds to TRBD1 (6 bases). Germline V lookup: CDR1 MNHEY, CDR2 SMNVEV (reference sequence). The length of the CDR3 is 14 residues. V lost 4 bases to trimming and J lost 3 bases, with 13 bases between them. The CDR3 DNA is TGTGCCAGCAGTTCGACAGGAGTGAGCTACGAGCAGTACTTC. Its translation: CASSSTGVSYEQYF.

The chain employs TRBV6-2 or TRBV6-3 and TRBJ2-7; 7 nucleotides agree with TRBD2. Germline CDR1 and CDR2: MNHEY and SVGEGT. The CDR3 extends over 15 amino acids. The ends lost 5 bases at V and 6 bases at J; junction bases unmatched: 13. The CDR3 DNA reads as TGTGCCAGCAGTCGAAGACTACCCGGGGGGACCGAGCAGTACTTC. Its protein is CASSRRLPGGTEQYF.